The rows below give T cell receptor beta chains drawn from one sample of a study of cytomegalovirus exposure and HLA in healthy donors. TCRdb's table, derived via immunoSEQ multiplex PCR, lists solely in-frame clones and lacks some. The table records 120,000 to 150,000 clones, 88% of them present only once. What was sequenced was PBMCs. Receptors were obtained from a woman under 30 in good health and CMV-seropositive. The CDR3 runs from the conserved cysteine through the conserved F or W. Each record gives: J gene, clone size, V gene, CDR3 protein. Size is omitted from some rows. Given values are once, few, many or a class for expanded clones.

>TRBJ2-7|-|TRBV5-4
CASSPPPGGGDNSYEQYF
>TRBJ1-2|-|TRBV2
CASSVAGGYGYTF
>TRBJ2-1|-|TRBV5-1
CASSPGLIYNEQFF
>TRBJ2-5|-|TRBV29-1
CSVGSSGRETQYF
>TRBJ1-4|-|TRBV28
CASSAATGAANEKLFF
>TRBJ2-1|once|TRBV5-6
CASSFNSPRRRDEQFF
>TRBJ1-2|-|TRBV5-6
CASSFGTGNYGYTF
>TRBJ1-4|few|TRBV28
CASSYRGENEKLFF
>TRBJ2-7|few|TRBV27
CASSLFGGSYEQYF
>TRBJ2-1|once|TRBV30
CALGLAVYNEQFF
>TRBJ1-3|-|TRBV5-1
CASSLLTGTGAGNTIYF
>TRBJ1-2|-|TRBV28
CASSDRTLYGYTF
>TRBJ2-5|-|TRBV5-4
CASSLQVGETQYF
>TRBJ1-3|-|TRBV6-5
CASSLIGGVGNTIYF
>TRBJ2-5|-|TRBV5-4
CASSYRLAGQETQYF
>TRBJ1-2|-|TRBV2
CASTQSNYGYTF
>TRBJ2-3|once|TRBV5-6
CASSLEQGAGADTQYF
>TRBJ2-7|few|TRBV27
CASSLAGGTSSYEQYF
>TRBJ2-5|-|TRBV5-1
CASSLAARETQYF
>TRBJ1-5|-|TRBV27
CASRNQTGTPNQPQHF
>TRBJ1-2|few|TRBV10-2
CASSESVGYTF
>TRBJ2-7|-|TRBV2
CASSGDRANSYEQYF
>TRBJ2-5|few|TRBV7-9
CASVGTDKETQYF
>TRBJ1-2|-|TRBV5-4
CASSLDLLSYGYTF
>TRBJ1-1|-|TRBV19
CASSIRSDISTEAFF
>TRBJ2-7|-|TRBV4-3
CASSPGQLRASYEQYF
>TRBJ2-7|-|TRBV9
CASSELANPYEQYF
>TRBJ2-2|-|TRBV29-1
CSVVGGPRGELFF
>TRBJ2-7|-|TRBV28
CASSLDPVGGVHEQYF
>TRBJ1-2|-|TRBV5-1
CASSLASGGATNYGYTF
>TRBJ2-1|-|TRBV27
CASFLPGGGAKVYNEQFF